A single sample gave rise to the 26 T cell receptor beta chains below, sequenced in a study of T cell responses to AZD1222 COVID-19 vaccine. Produced via immunoSEQ multiplex PCR; TCRdb's table is partial and in-frame only. Counted here are over 150,000 clones, about 93% occurring once; the ten biggest clones make up more than 0.85%. This sample comprised peripheral blood, obtained 28 days after the second dose of the MenACWY control vaccine. Receptors were obtained from an adult who received the MenACWY meningococcal vaccine as a control.

The chain employs TRBV5-6 and TRBJ1-4; no clear D gene. Germline CDR1 and CDR2: SGHDT and YYEEEE. The CDR3 extends over 16 amino acids. V was cut by 1 base and J by 7 bases, with 17 bases left in between. DNA for the CDR3: TGTGCCAGCAGCTTGAGAGGGCCCGTAATGAGTGAAAAACTGTTTTTT. It translates to CASSLRGPVMSEKLFF.

The chain combines TRBV5-1 with TRBJ2-3, with a tentative D call TRBD2 (7 bases). The germline V gene has CDR1 SGHRS and CDR2 YFSETQ. The CDR3 has 14 residues. The V gene lost 5 bases and the J gene lost 0 bases, with 10 bases spanning the gap. The DNA for the CDR3 is TGCGCCAGCAGACGGGGGGCTAGCACAGATACGCAGTATTTT. Translating gives CASRRGASTDTQYF.

The V call is TRBV29-1, the J call TRBJ1-5; 7 nucleotides agree with TRBD1. The CDR3 length is 18 residues. Per germline, CDR1 SQVTM and CDR2 ANQGSEA. V was clipped by 4 bases and J by 4 bases; unmatched bases: 19. CDR3 coding DNA: TGCAGCGTTGTGTGGGGCTCCTTAGGGACAGCCCTAAATCAGCCCCAGCATTTT. It encodes CSVVWGSLGTALNQPQHF.

This clone was seen a single time. The genes are TRBV28 and TRBJ2-1, with 9 bases aligning to TRBD2. The germline CDR1 and CDR2 sequences are MDHEN and SYDVKM. The CDR3 is made up of 15 amino acids. The J segment lost 7 bases and the V segment lost 5 bases, leaving 9 bases of the junction unmatched. CDR3 nucleotide sequence: TGTGCCAGCAGTCCTAGCGGGGCTGGGAGGAATGAGCAGTTCTTC. Amino acid sequence: CASSPSGAGRNEQFF.

The chain joins TRBV7-6 to TRBJ1-1; D uncertain. The CDR3 has 13 amino acids. V lost 1 base and J lost 5, with 8 bases in between. Germline CDR1 SGHVS, CDR2 FNYEAQ. CDR3 nucleotide sequence: TGTGCCAGCAGCTTAGGGGCGAGAACTGAAGCTTTCTTT. Translated, it gives CASSLGARTEAFF.

The V gene is TRBV28, the J gene TRBJ1-1; D is undetermined. Germline-derived CDR1 and CDR2 are MDHEN and SYDVKM. CDR3 length equals 14 residues. V lost 4 bases and J lost 3, with 12 bases in between. This chain's CDR3 is CASSSSDGYTEAFF. In nucleotides, the CDR3 is TGTGCCAGCAGTTCCTCGGACGGGTACACTGAAGCTTTCTTT.

The chain employs TRBV5-1 and TRBJ1-2; D remains ambiguous. V gave up 5 bases and J gave up 4 bases, with 15 bases separating them. The CDR3 is 14 residues long. Per the germline V gene, CDR1 is SGHRS and CDR2 is YFSETQ. CDR3 protein: CASRPLRGTYGYTF. The CDR3 DNA reads as TGCGCCAGCAGGCCTCTACGGGGAACCTATGGCTACACCTTC.

The V and J genes are TRBV6-2 or TRBV6-3 and TRBJ2-7, with D perhaps TRBD2 (6 bases). Trimming removed 6 bases at V and 3 bases at J, with 12 bases between. The germline V gene has CDR1 MNHEY and CDR2 SVGEGT. The CDR3 length is 13 residues. The chain's CDR3 is CASSPGRRYEQYF. The DNA of the CDR3 is TGTGCCAGCAGCCCAGGGAGGCGCTACGAGCAGTACTTC.

The chain employs TRBV6-5 and TRBJ2-1; D ambiguous. The germline V gene has CDR1 MNHEY and CDR2 SVGAGI. The CDR3 consists of 12 residues. Trimming stripped 6 bases from V and 10 bases from J, with 13 bases between. The CDR3 DNA reads TGTGCCAGCAGCCCCCATTTAGGGGAGCAGTTCTTC. This encodes CASSPHLGEQFF.

The gene calls are TRBV12-3 or TRBV12-4 and TRBJ2-1, with D perhaps TRBD1 or TRBD2 (6 bases each). CDR3 length equals 12 residues. Trimming took off 5 bases at V and 14 bases at J, with 16 bases between the two ends. CDR3 protein: CASSRTMAGEFF. The CDR3 nucleotides are TGTGCCAGCAGTCGGACTATGGCAGGGGAGTTCTTC.

The CDR3 nucleotides read TGTGCCAGCTCACTCGGAAGCAATCAGCCCCAGCATTTT. Translation: CASSLGSNQPQHF. This chain connects TRBV18 to TRBJ1-5, with D uncertain. The CDR3 has 13 amino acids. Deletions cut 4 bases from V and 1 base from J, with 5 bases between. Germline values: CDR1 KGHSH, CDR2 LQKENI.

This chain uses TRBV19 with TRBJ1-5; 10 bases agree with TRBD1. CDR3 length: 15 amino acids. The V segment lost 7 bases and the J segment 3 bases; nucleotides outside the gene matches: 6. Germline CDR1 LNHDA, CDR2 SQIVND (reference sequence). Written as DNA, the CDR3 is TGTGCCAGTAACCCTGGGACAGGGGCCAATCAGCCCCAGCATTTT. Amino acid sequence: CASNPGTGANQPQHF.

Written as DNA, the CDR3 is TGTGCCAGCAGCGTTCGGGACGGACCGTCCTACGAGCAGTACTTC. Translated: CASSVRDGPSYEQYF. The genes are TRBV9 and TRBJ2-7; D tentatively reads TRBD1 or TRBD2 (5 bases each). The V and J ends lost 2 bases and 1 base respectively, with 13 bases between them. The CDR3 consists of 15 residues. Germline CDR1 reads SGDLS; CDR2 reads YYNGEE.

The chain has TRBV7-2 and TRBJ1-5; possibly TRBD1 for D (6 bases). The CDR3 covers 14 residues. Per germline, CDR1 SGHTA and CDR2 FQGNSA. With 8 bases removed from V and 4 bases from J, the gap between germline ends came to 15 bases. The CDR3 here is CASGRRGGNQPQHF. The CDR3 DNA is TGTGCCAGCGGACGCAGGGGTGGGAATCAGCCCCAGCATTTT.

The genes are TRBV19 and TRBJ1-2; D ambiguous. Germline CDR1 reads LNHDA; CDR2 reads SQIVND (reference sequence). Between the trimmed V and J ends, which lost 3 bases and 6 bases, there was a span of 14 bases. The CDR3 spans 14 residues. As DNA, the CDR3 is TGTGCCAGTAGTATGGATGGGGAGTCCGATGGCTACACCTTC. It is translated as CASSMDGESDGYTF.

V and J are TRBV15 and TRBJ1-2; D gene uncertain. Trimming took off 0 bases at V and 4 bases at J, with 9 bases between the two ends. This CDR3 region has 14 residues. The V gene's germline CDR1 is LNHNV and CDR2 YYDKDF (reference sequence). The CDR3 loop is CATSRDSGIYGYTF. The CDR3 bases are TGTGCCACCAGCAGAGATTCGGGAATCTATGGCTACACCTTC.

The chain joins TRBV20-1 to TRBJ1-1, with D perhaps TRBD1 (5 bases). The CDR3 is 14 amino acids. Germline values: CDR1 DFQATT, CDR2 SNEGSKA (reference sequence). Trimming removed 3 bases at V and 3 bases at J, with 14 bases between. CDR3 coding DNA: TGCAGTGCTAGTGACAGTTCGGGGCACACTGAAGCTTTCTTT. Its protein product is CSASDSSGHTEAFF.

This clone was seen more than once but under ten times. Within the sample, other DNA sequences also encode this same CDR3. The chain couples TRBV19 to TRBJ1-3; a weak D match, TRBD1 (5 bases). The CDR3 runs 14 residues. Per germline, CDR1 LNHDA and CDR2 SQIVND (reference sequence). Trimming cost V 3 bases and J 4 bases, with 10 bases left between them. In DNA form, the CDR3 reads TGTGCCAGTAGTATTTCAGGGAGCGGAAACACCATATATTTT. It codes for CASSISGSGNTIYF.

The chain has TRBV5-1 and TRBJ1-4; D not certain. V gave up 2 bases and J gave up 4 bases, with 9 bases separating them. Germline CDR1 is SGHRS and CDR2 is YFSETQ. The CDR3 covers 14 residues. CDR3 loop: CASSFSLDNEKLFF. CDR3 DNA sequence: TGCGCCAGCAGCTTCTCCCTAGATAATGAAAAACTGTTTTTT.

J is TRBJ1-2 and V is TRBV28; a weak D match, TRBD1 (5 bases). V lost 6 bases and J lost 8, with 19 bases in between. This CDR3 has 14 amino acids. CDR1 and CDR2 from the germline V gene are MDHEN and SYDVKM. Here the CDR3 reads CASRGGVPWWGYTF. In DNA form, the CDR3 reads TGTGCCAGCAGGGGGGGGGTTCCCTGGTGGGGCTACACCTTC.

CDR3 nucleotide sequence: TGTGCCAGCAGCCAAGAACCCCCGGGGGGGTACCGGGGCGGGGAGCTGTTTTTT. This encodes CASSQEPPGGYRGGELFF. The genes are TRBV3-1 (or the pseudogene TRBV3-2) and TRBJ2-2, with 8 bases aligning to TRBD2. CDR3 size: 18 residues. The V gene end was trimmed by 0 bases and the J gene end by 7 bases; junction bases not matched to a gene: 13. From germline, CDR1 is LGHDT and CDR2 YNNKEL (reference sequence).

The rearrangement joins TRBV7-8 to TRBJ1-4; 7 nucleotides line up with TRBD1. Trimming at V came to 5 bases and at J to 4 bases, leaving 7 bases not matched to a gene. CDR1 SGHVS and CDR2 FQNEAQ come from the germline V gene. CDR3 length: 15 amino acids. CDR3 residues: CASSPNRGSNEKLFF. The CDR3 coding sequence is TGTGCCAGCAGCCCTAACAGGGGAAGTAATGAAAAACTGTTTTTT.

DNA of the CDR3: TGCGCCAGCAGCCAAAGCAGCGGGGGGCCCCAAGAGACCCAGTACTTC. This sequence encodes CASSQSSGGPQETQYF. The rearrangement joins TRBV4-1 to TRBJ2-5, with 9 bases that match TRBD2. Germline V lookup: CDR1 MGHRA, CDR2 YSYEKL. The CDR3 loop spans 16 amino acids. The V gene end was trimmed by 2 bases and the J gene end by 1 base; junction bases not matched to a gene: 5.

This clone is a singleton in its sample. This chain joins TRBV5-4 and TRBJ2-1; weak D call: TRBD1 (5 bases). The CDR3 has 12 residues. CDR1 and CDR2 (germline): SGHNT, YYREEE (reference sequence). The V end was cut by 4 bases, the J end by 7 bases, with 9 bases between. CDR3 protein: CASSRRDNEQFF. The CDR3 DNA reads as TGTGCCAGCAGCCGCAGGGATAATGAGCAGTTCTTC.

The chain joins TRBV6-2 or TRBV6-3 to TRBJ1-5; a weak D match, TRBD1 (5 bases). Germline V gene lookup returns CDR1 MNHEY and CDR2 SVGEGT. This CDR3 comprises 16 residues. V was shortened by 6 bases and J by 0 bases, with 15 bases between the two germline ends. The CDR3: CASSQAFRGSNQPQHF. The CDR3 DNA reads as TGTGCCAGCAGCCAAGCTTTTAGGGGTAGCAATCAGCCCCAGCATTTT.

The rearrangement links TRBV7-3 to TRBJ1-5; no definite D call. The CDR3 spans 13 residues. Germline values: CDR1 SGHTA, CDR2 FQGTGA. The ends were cut back, 2 bases at V and 0 bases at J, with 2 bases in the middle. This CDR3 is CASSLHSNQPQHF. In DNA form, the CDR3 reads TGTGCCAGCAGCTTACATAGCAATCAGCCCCAGCATTTT. Complete variable domain (other parts from reference TRBV7-3 and TRBJ1-5): GAGVSQTPSNKVTEKGKYVELRCDPISGHTALYWYRQSLGQGPEFLIYFQGTGAADDSGLPNDRFFAVRPEGSVSTLKIQRTERGDSAVYLCASSLHSNQPQHFGDGTRLSIL.